The clone carrying this TCR beta chain was recorded once. This CDR3 spans 14 amino acids. Per the germline V gene, CDR1 is SGHNT and CDR2 is YYREEE (reference sequence). The J segment lost 7 bases and the V segment lost 4 bases, leaving 6 bases of the junction unmatched. TCRdb's copy holds only in-frame clones and misses some; the assay was immunoSEQ multiplex PCR. The profile shows some 27,000 clones, 65% to 70% of them singletons. These data come from a study of blood T cell repertoires in COVID-19. This chain joins TRBV5-4 and TRBJ1-4; 8 nucleotides match TRBD1. This clonotype was sampled from a human donor in a cohort sampled during active COVID-19. The sample was peripheral blood. Here the CDR3 DNA reads TGTGCCAGCAGCATGGACAGGGATGGTGAAAAACTGTTTTTT. Protein product: CASSMDRDGEKLFF.